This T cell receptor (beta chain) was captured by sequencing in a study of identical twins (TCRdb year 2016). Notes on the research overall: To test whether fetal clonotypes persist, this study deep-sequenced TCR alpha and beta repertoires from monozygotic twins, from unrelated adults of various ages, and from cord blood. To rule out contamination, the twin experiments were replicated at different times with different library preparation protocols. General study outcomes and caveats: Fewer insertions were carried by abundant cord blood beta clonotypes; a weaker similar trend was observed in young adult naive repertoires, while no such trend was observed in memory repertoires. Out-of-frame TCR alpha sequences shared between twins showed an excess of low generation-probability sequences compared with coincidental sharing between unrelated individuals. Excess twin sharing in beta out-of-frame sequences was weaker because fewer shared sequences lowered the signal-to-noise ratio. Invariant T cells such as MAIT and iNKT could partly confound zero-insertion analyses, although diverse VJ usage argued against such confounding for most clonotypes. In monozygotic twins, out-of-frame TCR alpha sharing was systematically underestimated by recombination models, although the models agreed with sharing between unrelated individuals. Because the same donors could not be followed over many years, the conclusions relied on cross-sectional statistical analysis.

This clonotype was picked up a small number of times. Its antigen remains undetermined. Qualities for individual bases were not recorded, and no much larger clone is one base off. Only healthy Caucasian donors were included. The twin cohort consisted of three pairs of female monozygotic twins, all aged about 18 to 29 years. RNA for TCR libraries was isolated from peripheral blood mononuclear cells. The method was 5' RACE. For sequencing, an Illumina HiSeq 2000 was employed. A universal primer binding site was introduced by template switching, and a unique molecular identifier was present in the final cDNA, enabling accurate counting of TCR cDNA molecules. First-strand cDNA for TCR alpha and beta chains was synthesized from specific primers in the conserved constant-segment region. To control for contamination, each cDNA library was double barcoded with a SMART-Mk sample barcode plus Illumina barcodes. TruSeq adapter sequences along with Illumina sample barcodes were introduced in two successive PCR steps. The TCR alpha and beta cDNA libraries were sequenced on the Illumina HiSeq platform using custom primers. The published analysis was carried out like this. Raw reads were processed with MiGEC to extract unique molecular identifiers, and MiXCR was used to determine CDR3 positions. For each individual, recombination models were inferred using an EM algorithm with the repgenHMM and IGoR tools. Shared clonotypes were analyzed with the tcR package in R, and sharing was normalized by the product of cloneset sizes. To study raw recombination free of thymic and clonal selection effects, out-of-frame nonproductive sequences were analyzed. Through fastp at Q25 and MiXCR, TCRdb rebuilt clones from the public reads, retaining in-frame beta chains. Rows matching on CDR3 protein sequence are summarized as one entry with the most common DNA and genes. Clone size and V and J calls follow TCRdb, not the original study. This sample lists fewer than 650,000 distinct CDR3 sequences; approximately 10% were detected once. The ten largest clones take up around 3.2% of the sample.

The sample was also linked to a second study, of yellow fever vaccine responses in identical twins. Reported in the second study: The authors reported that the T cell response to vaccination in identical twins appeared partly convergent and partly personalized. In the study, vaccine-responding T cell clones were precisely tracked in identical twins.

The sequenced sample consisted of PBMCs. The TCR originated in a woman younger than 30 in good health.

The CDR3 corresponds to CASSPVEGHTSTDTQYF. The nucleotides are TGTGCCAGCTCACCAGTGGAGGGTCACACTAGCACAGATACGCAGTATTTT. The chain links TRBV18 with TRBJ2-3; a weak D assignment points to TRBD2 (6 bases agree). As encoded in the germline V gene, CDR1 is KGHSH while CDR2 is LQKENI. Its CDR3 holds 17 amino acids, cysteine through phenylalanine. The kept DNA is CDR3 alone, 51 bases in frame from the first base. At the junction V is shortened by 2 bases and J by 0 bases, with 15 bases in between.